This T cell receptor beta chain was retrieved from a study of CD8 T cells in Susac syndrome. RNA was extracted with the RNeasy kit, and a quantity of roughly 0.5 to 1 ug was reverse transcribed using random hexamers. TCRdb itself ran the immunoSEQ multiplex PCR reads through MiXCR, one entry per CDR3 protein. The sample yields approximately 150,000 distinct CDR3 sequences, about 95% seen once. The receptor was isolated from a human donor with multiple sclerosis. Sequencing was carried out using CD4+ T cells from PBMCs.

The CDR3 region has the DNA TGCAGCGGCCGGGACAGCTCAGGAGGAAAACTGTTTTTT. Translated: CSGRDSSGGKLFF. The chain is built from TRBV29-1 and TRBJ1-4; TRBD1 matches at 7 bases. CDR1 and CDR2 (germline): SQVTM, ANQGSEA. J gave up 10 bases and V 7 bases, and 12 bases lay outside the gene matches. The CDR3 consists of 13 residues.